The sequence of this T cell receptor beta chain was determined in a study of shared clonotypes between healthy human individuals (TCRdb year 2020). About the investigation overall: The cohort included three men and a couple of women between 18 and 49 years of age. Per donor, three plates each were used for CD4 naive and CD4 memory, two for CD8 naive, and one for CD8 memory. To estimate repertoire size and how much clonotype sharing occurs between individuals, the study deeply sequenced the blood TCR repertoires of five healthy adults. To increase sequencing depth and limit assay-specific biases, different laboratories used diverse techniques to prepare libraries and sequence TCR repertoires. Per donor, leukapheresis produced somewhere between about 0.9 and 9.5 billion PBMCs. General findings and caveats noted by the study authors: Pairwise subsampling led to the expectation that sequencing depth would affect the degree of clonotype sharing among donors. Clonotypes shared by all four sorted-subset donors showed higher generation probabilities than non-shared clonotypes. Even with the large sequencing depth, rarefaction of the sorted-subset datasets indicated that sequencing was incomplete. Larger estimated clonotype richness was generally found for naive subsets than for memory subsets. Sampling was restricted to blood, and TCR repertoires in tissues likely differ from the TCR repertoires found in blood. When a handful of donors were compared, the shared fraction of clonotypes was roughly 4.8% for naive CD4, over 3% for naive CD8, 2.3% for memory CD4, and 0.35% to 0.5% for memory CD8. Because the study included a small number of donors, the genetic and exposure-history diversity represented was limited.

TCR CDR3 regions were amplified from genomic DNA by multiplex PCR using the deep immunoSEQ assay. Genomic DNA extracted from each cell subset was distributed evenly over all wells of several immunoSEQ 96-well plates, and each plate served as one replicate. Each replicate PCR for sorted subsets received about 220 ng genomic DNA, equal to tens of thousands of T cell genomes. The purified libraries were quantified using a Qubit 3.0 fluorometer, sized with a Bioanalyzer 2100, and then quantified again using the KAPA Library Quantification kit. Each immunoSEQ 96-well plate was sequenced on its own single-read 150-cycle Illumina NextSeq 550 flow cell. The authors processed their data as follows. Because only junctional sequences without quality scores were contained in the immunoSEQ output, filtering matching that applied to full-length reads could not be performed. To assign V/J genes and CDR3, sequences were annotated against IMGT germline references using PyIR, a Python wrapper for IgBLAST v1.9. Any read was removed if the V/J assignment was weak (E-value above 1e-6), the CDR3 was missing, or the read contained stop codons, out-of-frame junctions, or ambiguous translated residues. V3J clonotypes were defined as sequences sharing the same inferred V gene, J gene, and CDR3 amino acid sequence. To compute the percentage overlap between repertoires, the number of shared unique clonotypes was divided by the size of the smaller repertoire. RTK rarefaction, the Chao1 estimator, and Recon v2.1 estimates of unobserved clonotypes were used to assess repertoire richness. For all TCRbeta clonotypes obtained by the gDNA method from a handful of donors, generation probabilities were computed with OLGA. Held by TCRdb, this immuneACCESS table contains in-frame sequences only and omits some clones. Under half of the omission traces to an unresolved V gene where checked; the cause of the rest is unknown. D and trimming were read from the DNA, whereas the V and J calls and clone size are those reported in that table. This sample is represented by approximately 840,000 clones; around 96% of them were singletons. The ten biggest clones cover about 0.25% of the sample.

Germline trimming amounts to 1 base on V and 6 bases on J, with 8 as the count of junction bases outside the gene matches. Sequences SEHNR (CDR1) and FQNEAQ (CDR2) are obtained from the germline V gene (reference sequence). The CDR3, cysteine through phenylalanine, is 16 amino acids long. Only the CDR3 DNA is retained, 48 bases long and in frame from the first base. CD8 naive samples were obtained by positive selection for CCR7 among CD45RO-negative cells, yielding a CD45RA+CCR7+ population from which TemRA cells were excluded. Healthy HIV-negative adults with no recently reported acute infections or vaccinations were included as donors. Every donor was a Caucasian adult living in Nashville, Tennessee, USA. Blood was obtained by leukapheresis, after which PBMCs were separated by Ficoll-Histopaque density gradient centrifugation and cryopreserved in liquid nitrogen vapor phase. Analytical flow cytometry was used to check the purity and quantity of each magnetically sorted T cell population. Genomic DNA was isolated from each sorted fraction and quantified by UV absorbance on a Nanodrop 2000c.

For this clone: Which antigen it targets is not known. There are no base qualities to consult, and no much larger clone falls within one base.

The source is a young man in good health. Sequenced material: naive CD8+ T cells sorted from blood. The intended sense of this specimen's cell subset or site label: CD45RA+CCR7+. The V and J segments used are TRBV7-9 and TRBJ2-7; a stretch of 11 junction bases matches TRBD2. The DNA sequence is TGTGCCAGCAGCTTAGTTGGGCTAGCGGGAGGTGGCGAGCAGTACTTC. Its amino acids are CASSLVGLAGGGEQYF.